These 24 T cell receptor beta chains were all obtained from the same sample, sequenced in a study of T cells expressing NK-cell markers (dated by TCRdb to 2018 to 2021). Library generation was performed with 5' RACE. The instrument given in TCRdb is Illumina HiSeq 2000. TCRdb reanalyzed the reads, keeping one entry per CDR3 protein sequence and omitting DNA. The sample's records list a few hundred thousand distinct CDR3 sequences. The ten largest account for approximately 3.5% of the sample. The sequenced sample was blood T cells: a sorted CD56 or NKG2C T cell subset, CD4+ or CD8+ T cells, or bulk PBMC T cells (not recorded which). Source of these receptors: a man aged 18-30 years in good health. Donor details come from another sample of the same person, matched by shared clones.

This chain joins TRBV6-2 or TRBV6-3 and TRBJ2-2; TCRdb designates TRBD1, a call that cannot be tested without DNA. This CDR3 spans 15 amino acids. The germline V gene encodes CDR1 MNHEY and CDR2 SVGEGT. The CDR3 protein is CASSLAPGHTGELFF.

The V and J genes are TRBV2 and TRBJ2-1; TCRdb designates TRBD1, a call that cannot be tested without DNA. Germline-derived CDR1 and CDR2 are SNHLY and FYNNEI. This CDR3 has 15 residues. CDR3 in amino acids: CASNRPGQAKNEQFF.

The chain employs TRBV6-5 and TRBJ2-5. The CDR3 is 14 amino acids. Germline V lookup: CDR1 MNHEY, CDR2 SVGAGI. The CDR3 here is CASSYIAMRETQYF.

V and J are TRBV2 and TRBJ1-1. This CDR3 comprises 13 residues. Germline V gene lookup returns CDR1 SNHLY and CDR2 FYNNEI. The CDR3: CASSEKVDAEAFF. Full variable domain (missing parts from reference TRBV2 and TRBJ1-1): EPEVTQTPSHQVTQMGQEVILRCVPISNHLYFYWYRQILGQKVEFLVSFYNNEISEKSEIFDDQFSVERPDGSNFTLKIRSTKLEDSAMYFCASSEKVDAEAFFGQGTRLTVV.

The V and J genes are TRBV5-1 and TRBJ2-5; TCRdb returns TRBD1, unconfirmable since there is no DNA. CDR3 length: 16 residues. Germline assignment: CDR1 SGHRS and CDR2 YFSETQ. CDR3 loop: CASSLEVGRTQETQYF.

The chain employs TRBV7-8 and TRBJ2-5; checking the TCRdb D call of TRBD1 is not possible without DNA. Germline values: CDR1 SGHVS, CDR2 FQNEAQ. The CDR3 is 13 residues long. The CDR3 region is CASSPRGGKTQYF.

CDR3 sequence: CSAADSLNSYNEQFF. The rearrangement uses TRBV20-1 and TRBJ2-1; TCRdb selects TRBD2, and the lack of DNA leaves this call unchecked. This CDR3 has 15 residues. The V gene's germline CDR1 is DFQATT and CDR2 SNEGSKA (reference sequence).

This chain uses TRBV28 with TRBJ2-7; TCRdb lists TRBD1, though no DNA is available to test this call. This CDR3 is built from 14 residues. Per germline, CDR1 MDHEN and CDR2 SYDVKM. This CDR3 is CASSFLTGNYEQYF.

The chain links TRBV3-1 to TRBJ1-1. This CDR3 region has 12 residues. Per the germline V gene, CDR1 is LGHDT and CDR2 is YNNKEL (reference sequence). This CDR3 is CASSPGRTEAFF. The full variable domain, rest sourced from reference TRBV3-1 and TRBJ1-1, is DTAVSQTPKYLVTQMGNDKSIKCEQNLGHDTMYWYKQDSKKFLKIMFSYNNKELIINETVPNRFSPKSPDKAHLNLHINSLELGDSAVYFCASSPGRTEAFFGQGTRLTVV.

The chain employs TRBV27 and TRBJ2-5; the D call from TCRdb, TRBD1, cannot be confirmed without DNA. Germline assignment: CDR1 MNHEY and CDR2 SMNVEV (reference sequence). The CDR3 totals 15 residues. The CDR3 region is CASRRGQANTETQYF.

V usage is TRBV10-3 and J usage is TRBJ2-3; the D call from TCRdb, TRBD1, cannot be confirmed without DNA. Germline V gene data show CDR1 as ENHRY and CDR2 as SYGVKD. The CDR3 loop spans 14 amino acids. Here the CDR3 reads CAISTLAPSDTQYF.

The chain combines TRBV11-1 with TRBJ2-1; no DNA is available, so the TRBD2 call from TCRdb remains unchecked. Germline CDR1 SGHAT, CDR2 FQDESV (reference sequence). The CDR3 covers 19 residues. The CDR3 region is CASSVFGLAGAETYNEQFF.

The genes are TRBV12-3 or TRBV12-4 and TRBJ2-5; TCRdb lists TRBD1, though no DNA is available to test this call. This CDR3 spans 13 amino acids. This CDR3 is CASSGSGQETQYF.

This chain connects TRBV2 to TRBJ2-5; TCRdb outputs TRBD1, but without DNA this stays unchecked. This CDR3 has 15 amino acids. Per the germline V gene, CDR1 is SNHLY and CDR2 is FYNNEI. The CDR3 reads CASKRATGTQETQYF.

Here the CDR3 reads CASSFNRFSGRADTQYF. The chain carries TRBV7-2 and TRBJ2-3; TCRdb's D call of TRBD2 is untestable without DNA. Germline CDR1 reads SGHTA; CDR2 reads FQGNSA. This CDR3 has 17 residues.

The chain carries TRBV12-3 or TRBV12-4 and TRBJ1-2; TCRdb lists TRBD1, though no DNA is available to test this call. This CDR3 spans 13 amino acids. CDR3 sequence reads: CASTRRGSYGYTF.

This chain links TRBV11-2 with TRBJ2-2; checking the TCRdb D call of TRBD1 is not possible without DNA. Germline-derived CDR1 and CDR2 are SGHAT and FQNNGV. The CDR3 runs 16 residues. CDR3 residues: CASSAPGHPYTGELFF.

The CDR3 sequence is CASSQIKGGEQFF. This chain links TRBV7-2 with TRBJ2-1; checking the TCRdb D call of TRBD2 is not possible without DNA. CDR1 is SGHTA and CDR2 is FQGNSA in the germline V gene. The CDR3 consists of 13 residues.

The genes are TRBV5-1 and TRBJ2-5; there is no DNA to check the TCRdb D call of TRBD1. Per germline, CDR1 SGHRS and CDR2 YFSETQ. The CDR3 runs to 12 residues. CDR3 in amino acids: CASSDSEETQYF.

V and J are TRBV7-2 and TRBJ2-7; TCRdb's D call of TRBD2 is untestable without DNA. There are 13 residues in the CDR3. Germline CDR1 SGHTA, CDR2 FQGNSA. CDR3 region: CASSPWANYEQYF. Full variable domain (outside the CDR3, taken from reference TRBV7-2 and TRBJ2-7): GAGVSQSPSNKVTEKGKDVELRCDPISGHTALYWYRQSLGQGLEFLIYFQGNSAPDKSGLPSDRFSAERTGGSVSTLTIQRTQQEDSAVYLCASSPWANYEQYFGPGTRLTVT.

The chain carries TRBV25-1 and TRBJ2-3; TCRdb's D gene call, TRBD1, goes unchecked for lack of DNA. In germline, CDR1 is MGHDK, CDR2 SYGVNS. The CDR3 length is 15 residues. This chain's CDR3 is CASRGKGLGTDTQYF.

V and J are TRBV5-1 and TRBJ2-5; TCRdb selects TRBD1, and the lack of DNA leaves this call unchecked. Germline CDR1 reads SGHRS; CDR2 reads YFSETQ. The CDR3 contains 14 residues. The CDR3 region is CASSFEPPGETQYF.

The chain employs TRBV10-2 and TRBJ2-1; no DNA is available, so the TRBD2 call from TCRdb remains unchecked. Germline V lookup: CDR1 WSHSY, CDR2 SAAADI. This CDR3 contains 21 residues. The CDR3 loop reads CASSVLVRTSGTKLSYNEQFF.

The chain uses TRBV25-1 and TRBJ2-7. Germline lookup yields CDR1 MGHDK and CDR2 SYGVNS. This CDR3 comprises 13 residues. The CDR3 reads CASSPGLYYEQYF.